Presented here are 27 T cell receptor beta chains from one specimen sequenced in a study of blood T cell repertoires in COVID-19. Some clones are missing from TCRdb's copy, which holds only in-frame ones; the method was immunoSEQ multiplex PCR. The data contain 80,000 to 130,000 clones, approximately 93% of them singletons. The sample consisted of peripheral blood. Source of these receptors: a man aged 55 to 70 with acute or convalescent COVID-19.

The chain recombines TRBV10-3 with TRBJ2-7; 12 bases align to TRBD2. This CDR3 has 15 amino acids. The V gene end was trimmed by 3 bases and the J gene end by 6 bases; junction bases not matched to a gene: 6. Germline V gives CDR1 ENHRY, CDR2 SYGVKD. The CDR3 here is CAISDPSGREGEQYV. The CDR3 DNA reads TGTGCCATCAGTGATCCTAGCGGGAGGGAGGGCGAGCAGTACGTC.

V usage is TRBV7-8 and J usage is TRBJ2-3, with 10 bases that match TRBD2. The germline V gene encodes CDR1 SGHVS and CDR2 FQNEAQ. There are 17 residues in the CDR3. J was trimmed by 6 bases and V by 0 bases; bases with no gene match: 9. The CDR3 coding sequence is TGTGCCAGCAGCTTAGCCCCGGGACTAGCGTTTGGGGATACGCAGTATTTT. The encoded protein is CASSLAPGLAFGDTQYF. The full variable domain, completed using reference TRBV7-8 and TRBJ2-3, is GAGVSQSPRYKVAKRGQDVALRCDPISGHVSLFWYQQALGQGPEFLTYFQNEAQLDKSGLPSDRFFAERPEGSVSTLKIQRTQQEDSAVYLCASSLAPGLAFGDTQYFGPGTRLTVL.

This clone was picked up one time. V and J are TRBV3-1 (or the pseudogene TRBV3-2) and TRBJ2-3, with a weak D call TRBD2 (6 bases). This CDR3 is 15 amino acids long. The V and J ends lost 6 bases and 4 bases respectively, with 17 bases between them. Germline V gives CDR1 LGHDT, CDR2 YNNKEL (reference sequence). The CDR3 loop reads CASSSTGTVSDTQYF. The CDR3 DNA reads TGTGCCAGCAGTTCAACCGGGACTGTTTCAGATACGCAGTATTTT.

The chain couples TRBV18 to TRBJ1-1; 7 bases are a match to TRBD1. The germline V gene has CDR1 KGHSH and CDR2 LQKENI. The CDR3 sequence is 16 residues long. With 3 bases clipped from V and 5 bases from J, the junction kept 12 bases outside the gene matches. Here the CDR3 DNA reads TGTGCCAGCTCACCCCTGCCGACAGGGACGAATACTGAAGCTTTCTTT. Translated, it gives CASSPLPTGTNTEAFF.

The chain uses TRBV6-5 and TRBJ2-3; the D gene is possibly TRBD1 (6 bases). Trimming pared 5 bases from V and 1 base from J, leaving 13 bases between. CDR1 MNHEY and CDR2 SVGAGI come from the germline V gene. The CDR3 consists of 15 residues. CDR3: CASSTRTVGTDTQYF. As DNA, the CDR3 is TGTGCCAGCAGTACCCGGACAGTCGGCACAGATACGCAGTATTTT.

V usage is TRBV30 and J usage is TRBJ2-2, with 8 nucleotides matching TRBD2. V lost 8 bases, J lost 5 bases, and 4 bases stayed unmatched. The germline V gene has CDR1 GTSNPN and CDR2 SVGIG (reference sequence). CDR3 length: 12 amino acids. For the CDR3, the DNA is TGTGCCAAGGGGACTAGTACCGGGGAGCTGTTTTTT. The encoded protein is CAKGTSTGELFF.

The genes are TRBV29-1 and TRBJ2-5; D gene unclear. This CDR3 region has 13 residues. Per germline, CDR1 SQVTM and CDR2 ANQGSEA. Trimming left V 7 bases short and J 5 bases short, with 17 bases between. The CDR3 loop reads CSAARSARETQYF. The DNA for the CDR3 is TGCAGCGCAGCCCGGAGTGCAAGGGAGACCCAGTACTTC.

This clone appeared once. V usage is TRBV15 and J usage is TRBJ1-5; the D is unclear. The CDR3 runs 14 residues. V gave up 3 bases and J gave up 1 base, with 7 bases separating them. Germline values: CDR1 LNHNV, CDR2 YYDKDF (reference sequence). The CDR3 DNA reads as TGTGCCACCAGCAGGCGGGAGAGCAATCAGCCCCAGCATTTT. It specifies CATSRRESNQPQHF. The full variable domain, its missing parts supplied by reference TRBV15 and TRBJ1-5, is DAMVIQNPRYQVTQFGKPVTLSCSQTLNHNVMYWYQQKSSQAPKLLFHYYDKDFNNEADTPDNFQSRRPNTSFCFLDIRSPGLGDTAMYLCATSRRESNQPQHFGDGTRLSIL.

The chain has TRBV28 and TRBJ2-7; TRBD1 matches at 9 bases. The CDR3 is 15 residues long. V lost 6 bases to trimming and J lost 4 bases; unmatched junction nucleotides: 10. Germline V gene lookup returns CDR1 MDHEN and CDR2 SYDVKM. CDR3 amino acids: CASSSPGQGGYEQYF. The DNA of the CDR3 is TGTGCCAGCAGCTCACCGGGACAGGGAGGGTACGAGCAGTACTTC.

The V gene is TRBV19, the J gene TRBJ2-6, with a tentative D call TRBD1 (5 bases). The CDR3 is 14 amino acids. Per germline, CDR1 LNHDA and CDR2 SQIVND (reference sequence). V lost 6 bases and J 0 bases, leaving 6 bases between the germline ends. The CDR3 sequence: CASSDSSGANVLTF. CDR3 DNA sequence: TGTGCCAGTAGCGACAGCTCTGGGGCCAACGTCCTGACTTTC. The variable domain in full, completed from reference TRBV19 and TRBJ2-6, reads DGGITQSPKYLFRKEGQNVTLSCEQNLNHDAMYWYRQDPGQGLRLIYYSQIVNDFQKGDIAEGYSVSREKKESFPLTVTSAQKNPTAFYLCASSDSSGANVLTFGAGSRLTVL.

This chain uses TRBV6-5 with TRBJ1-5; tentatively, D is TRBD1 (6 bases). The CDR3 runs to 15 residues. Deletions cut 4 bases from V and 1 base from J, with 11 bases between. Germline CDR1 and CDR2: MNHEY and SVGAGI. CDR3 DNA: TGTGCCAGCAGTTTAACAGGGACAAGCAATCAGCCCCAGCATTTT. Encoded protein: CASSLTGTSNQPQHF.

This rearrangement joins TRBV7-3 to TRBJ2-2, with D maybe TRBD2 (6 bases). The CDR3 totals 16 residues. Germline lookup yields CDR1 SGHTA and CDR2 FQGTGA. Trimming removed 3 bases from V and 1 base from J, with 12 bases in between. This CDR3 is CASSLGTAQNTGELFF. CDR3 sequence (DNA): TGTGCCAGCAGCTTGGGGACTGCCCAGAACACCGGGGAGCTGTTTTTT.

The V call is TRBV7-9, the J call TRBJ2-1; the match to TRBD2 covers 7 bases. The CDR3 runs 14 residues. Germline CDR1 SEHNR, CDR2 FQNEAQ (reference sequence). Trimming at V came to 1 base and at J to 7 bases, leaving 4 bases not matched to a gene. CDR3 in amino acids: CASSLGGLGNEQFF. The CDR3, as DNA: TGTGCCAGCAGCTTAGGAGGACTAGGAAATGAGCAGTTCTTC.

The chain combines TRBV5-4 with TRBJ2-2, with TRBD2 matching over 12 bases. After removal of 5 bases from V and 1 base from J, the junction contained 3 bases not matched to a gene. Germline V lookup: CDR1 SGHNT, CDR2 YYREEE (reference sequence). This CDR3 is 16 amino acids long. Here the CDR3 reads CASRTSGSLNTGELFF. For the CDR3, the DNA is TGTGCCAGCAGGACTAGCGGGAGTCTGAACACCGGGGAGCTGTTTTTT. Looking up the rest from reference TRBV5-4 and TRBJ2-2 gives the full variable domain: ETGVTQSPTHLIKTRGQQVTLRCSSQSGHNTVSWYQQALGQGPQFIFQYYREEENGRGNFPPRFSGLQFPNYSSELNVNALELDDSALYLCASRTSGSLNTGELFFGEGSRLTVL.

The chain couples TRBV5-6 to TRBJ1-1; 7 bases align to TRBD1. Trimming took 4 bases from V and 0 from J; bases not matched to a gene: 3. This CDR3 spans 14 amino acids. CDR1 SGHDT and CDR2 YYEEEE come from the germline V gene. CDR3 region: CASSNRGMNTEAFF. For the CDR3, the DNA is TGTGCCAGCAGCAACAGGGGTATGAACACTGAAGCTTTCTTT. The full variable domain, its missing parts supplied by reference TRBV5-6 and TRBJ1-1, is DAGVTQSPTHLIKTRGQQVTLRCSPKSGHDTVSWYQQALGQGPQFIFQYYEEEERQRGNFPDRFSGHQFPNYSSELNVNALLLGDSALYLCASSNRGMNTEAFFGQGTRLTVV.

This chain joins TRBV11-2 and TRBJ2-3; D perhaps matches TRBD2 (6 bases). Trimming pared 2 bases from V and 2 bases from J, leaving 8 bases between. CDR1 is SGHAT and CDR2 is FQNNGV in the germline V gene. This CDR3 is built from 14 residues. In nucleotides, the CDR3 is TGTGCCAGCAGCTTATCGGGGGACACAGATACGCAGTATTTT. Protein product: CASSLSGDTDTQYF.

The V and J genes are TRBV10-2 and TRBJ2-3; D unresolved. This CDR3 is 14 amino acids long. CDR1 and CDR2 (germline): WSHSY, SAAADI. V lost 6 bases and J lost 2, with 12 bases in between. As DNA, the CDR3 is TGCGCCAGCAGATCGGTGCTGTTCACAGATACGCAGTATTTT. This translates into CASRSVLFTDTQYF.

V gene TRBV3-1 (or the pseudogene TRBV3-2) combines with J gene TRBJ1-1, with unresolved D. Germline values: CDR1 LGHDT, CDR2 YNNKEL (reference sequence). The CDR3 contains 12 residues. Trimming removed 0 bases at V and 10 bases at J, with 9 bases between. The CDR3 reads CASSQDPQRAFF. CDR3 in DNA: TGTGCCAGCAGCCAAGATCCCCAGCGAGCTTTCTTT.

This clone has just one count. The V and J genes are TRBV5-4 and TRBJ2-2, with 7 nucleotides matching TRBD2. Germline CDR1 and CDR2: SGHNT and YYREEE (reference sequence). Trimming took 4 bases from V and 6 from J; bases not matched to a gene: 9. CDR3 length: 15 residues. CDR3 in DNA: TGTGCCAGCAGCCCTGACGGGAGGCGGGCCGGGGAGCTGTTTTTT. It codes for CASSPDGRRAGELFF.

This chain links TRBV3-1 (or the pseudogene TRBV3-2) with TRBJ2-7; a possible D gene is TRBD1 (6 bases). There are 15 residues in the CDR3. The V and J ends lost 4 bases and 2 bases respectively, with 15 bases between them. CDR1 is LGHDT, CDR2 YNNKEL, per germline (reference sequence). CDR3 nucleotides: TGTGCCAGCAGCCCATGGCCGGGACACCCCTACGAGCAGTACTTC. This gives the protein CASSPWPGHPYEQYF.

This chain joins TRBV5-5 and TRBJ2-7, with 9 bases fitting TRBD2. There are 13 residues in the CDR3. Germline assignment: CDR1 SGHKS and CDR2 YYEKEE (reference sequence). Trimming took 1 base from V and 5 from J; bases not matched to a gene: 1. CDR3 in amino acids: CASSLLAGHEQYF. CDR3 DNA: TGTGCCAGCAGCTTGCTAGCGGGGCACGAGCAGTACTTC.

In this sample, this clone turned up once. The chain combines TRBV3-1 (or the pseudogene TRBV3-2) with TRBJ2-1; D possibly corresponds to TRBD2 (6 bases). V was pared by 0 bases and J by 14 bases, with 14 bases between. Germline V lookup: CDR1 LGHDT, CDR2 YNNKEL (reference sequence). This CDR3 has 13 amino acids. In nucleotides, the CDR3 is TGTGCCAGCAGCCAAGATCTGGCGGGAAGGGAGTTCTTC. Translation gives CASSQDLAGREFF.

The sample holds a few counts of this clone. The chain combines TRBV4-2 with TRBJ2-7; 11 bases align to TRBD1. V lost 1 base and J lost 4; bases outside the gene matches: 6. The CDR3 spans 16 residues. Germline V gives CDR1 LGHNA, CDR2 YNFKEQ. CDR3 protein: CASSQGDRDRGYEQYF. In DNA, the CDR3 is TGTGCCAGCAGCCAAGGGGACCGGGACAGGGGGTACGAGCAGTACTTC.

CDR3 amino acids: CASSQEGTGSFHYGYTF. Written as DNA, the CDR3 is TGTGCCAGCAGCCAAGAGGGGACAGGGAGTTTTCACTATGGCTACACCTTC. The chain joins TRBV3-1 (or the pseudogene TRBV3-2) to TRBJ1-2; TRBD1 agrees at 9 bases. This CDR3 spans 17 amino acids. Per the germline V gene, CDR1 is LGHDT and CDR2 is YNNKEL (reference sequence). The trim removed 0 bases at V and 3 bases at J, leaving 8 bases unmatched.

This clone was counted only a few times. The rearrangement joins TRBV30 to TRBJ1-5; TRBD1 might be the D (5 bases). This CDR3 spans 14 amino acids. Between the trimmed V and J ends, which lost 0 bases and 5 bases, there was a span of 11 bases. The V gene's germline CDR1 is GTSNPN and CDR2 SVGIG (reference sequence). The CDR3 region is CAWSVRSGDQPQHF. Here the CDR3 DNA reads TGTGCCTGGAGTGTACGGTCGGGGGATCAGCCCCAGCATTTT.

CDR3 residues: CASSLLLGAGSYEQYF. DNA for the CDR3: TGTGCCAGCAGTTTACTTTTGGGGGCAGGATCCTACGAGCAGTACTTC. This chain connects TRBV28 to TRBJ2-7; D is perhaps TRBD1 (6 bases). This CDR3 spans 16 amino acids. Trimming took off 2 bases at V and 1 base at J, with 15 bases between the two ends. Germline CDR1 MDHEN, CDR2 SYDVKM.

The rearrangement uses TRBV10-2 and TRBJ2-7; weak D call: TRBD1 (6 bases). The CDR3 totals 15 residues. CDR1 is WSHSY and CDR2 is SAAADI in the germline V gene. Trimming removed 8 bases from V and 0 bases from J, with 17 bases in between. CDR3 coding DNA: TGCGCCAGCCTCAGGGGCCCTTCGAGCTCCTACGAGCAGTACTTC. This gives the protein CASLRGPSSSYEQYF.